These 9 T cell receptor beta chains were sequenced from one sample in a study of shared clonotypes between healthy human individuals. Data came from immunoSEQ multiplex PCR; TCRdb stores just in-frame clones and leaves some out. This table holds approximately 470,000 clones, over 70% found once. Sequenced material: PBMCs. These receptors came from a woman aged 40 to 49 in good health. Some clones in this sample may be carry-over from other donors' samples.

This chain connects TRBV2 to TRBJ1-5; D is unclear. V lost 0 bases and J 0 bases, leaving 6 bases between the germline ends. The CDR3 is made up of 15 amino acids. Germline V gene sequence: CDR1 SNHLY, CDR2 FYNNEI. In nucleotides, the CDR3 is TGTGCCAGCAGTGAAGCGCTGGGTAGCAATCAGCCCCAGCATTTT. Its protein is CASSEALGSNQPQHF.

About this clone itself: A read error is likely here: a far larger clone is one base away. This rearrangement joins TRBV5-1 to TRBJ2-5, with 7 nucleotides matching TRBD1. CDR1 and CDR2 (germline): SGHRS, YFSETQ. The CDR3 is made up of 14 amino acids. CDR3 in DNA: TGCGCCAGCAGCTTGGGGGGACAGAAAGATACCCAGTACTTC. It translates to CASSLGGQKDTQYF.

This CDR3 reads CAISLTVMNTEAFF. CDR3 nucleotides: TGTGCCATCAGTTTAACAGTAATGAACACTGAAGCTTTCTTT. V gene TRBV10-3 combines with J gene TRBJ1-1; D call uncertain. Germline V gene data show CDR1 as ENHRY and CDR2 as SYGVKD. V dropped 5 bases and J dropped 0 bases, with 10 bases sitting between them. CDR3 length equals 14 residues.

The CDR3 bases are TGTGCCATCAAAGGACTCCACGAGGGATTTTTTGTTCGCTACACCTTC. It codes for CAIKGLHEGFFVRYTF. The chain uses TRBV10-3 and TRBJ1-2; D unclear. The CDR3 consists of 16 residues. The germline CDR1 and CDR2 sequences are ENHRY and SYGVKD. Trimming left V 7 bases short and J 9 bases short, with 27 bases between.

The rearrangement uses TRBV20-1 and TRBJ2-1, with D uncertain. The germline V gene has CDR1 DFQATT and CDR2 SNEGSKA (reference sequence). The CDR3 loop spans 11 amino acids. Trimming pared 6 bases from V and 8 bases from J, leaving 11 bases between. CDR3 sequence (DNA): TGCAGTGCCCCCGGGTGGGATGAGCAGTTCTTC. It specifies CSAPGWDEQFF.

This clone turned up a few times. The V call is TRBV29-1, the J call TRBJ2-6; D possibly corresponds to TRBD2 (8 bases). The germline gives CDR1 SQVTM, CDR2 ANQGSEA. This CDR3 is built from 17 residues. Deletions cut 6 bases from V and 1 base from J, with 19 bases between. CDR3: CSVSRGDSSSGANVLTF. The CDR3 nucleotides are TGCAGCGTCTCGCGGGGGGACAGTTCGTCTGGGGCCAACGTCCTGACTTTC.

As concerns this clone: Given a far larger clone just one base away, this is likely a sequencing read error. At the DNA level, this CDR3 is encoded by other sequences in the same sample as well. The V gene is TRBV28, the J gene TRBJ2-5; either TRBD1 or TRBD2 may fit D (5 bases each). The end of the DNA aligns better with TRBJ2-7, so the J call may be wrong. The CDR3 runs 16 residues. Looked up from germline, CDR1 is MDHEN and CDR2 is SYDVKM. The CDR3 protein is CASSSIARGRVYEQYF. The CDR3 DNA reads TGTGCCAGCAGTTCTATTGCCCGGGGCCGGGTCTACGAGCAGTACTTC.

The CDR3, as DNA: TGTGCCAGCAGCTTGGGGGCCAGGGGATACAATGAGCAGTTCTTC. Encoded protein: CASSLGARGYNEQFF. V gene TRBV5-6 combines with J gene TRBJ2-1, with a weak D call TRBD1 (6 bases). This CDR3 is 15 amino acids long. V lost 0 bases, J lost 4 bases, and 11 bases lay in between. Per the germline V gene, CDR1 is SGHDT and CDR2 is YYEEEE.

This rearrangement joins TRBV6-5 to TRBJ2-5; 7 nucleotides agree with TRBD2. The CDR3 extends over 12 amino acids. Trimming removed 7 bases from V and 5 bases from J; junction bases left unmatched: 4. Germline V gene sequence: CDR1 MNHEY, CDR2 SVGAGI. CDR3 DNA sequence: TGTGCCAGCAAAAGGGAGGGCGAGACCCAGTACTTC. Protein product: CASKREGETQYF.